The 28 T cell receptor beta chains below come from one sample, sequenced in a study of T cell changes during pregnancy in multiple sclerosis. TCRdb's copy holds only in-frame clones and misses some; the assay was immunoSEQ multiplex PCR. The sample has roughly 62,000 clones, roughly nine tenths seen once; the top ten hold roughly 2.7%. The material sequenced was peripheral blood, taken in the first trimester of pregnancy. These receptors all come from a female donor with multiple sclerosis, enrolled in a pregnancy study.

The V and J genes are TRBV7-9 and TRBJ1-1; D gene ambiguous. Germline V CDR1 and CDR2: SEHNR, FQNEAQ (reference sequence). This CDR3 has 13 residues. Trimming stripped 6 bases from V and 1 base from J, with 9 bases between. CDR3 coding DNA: TGTGCCAGCAGACCACCCAGGAACACTGAAGCTTTCTTT. Translating it yields CASRPPRNTEAFF.

The V call is TRBV4-3, the J call TRBJ1-1; TRBD1 might be the D (5 bases). Germline CDR1 is LGHNA and CDR2 is YSLEER. The V gene lost 1 base and the J gene lost 4 bases, with 10 bases spanning the gap. CDR3 length: 14 residues. The CDR3 nucleotides read TGCGCCAGCAGCCAAGTCCCAGGGCTCACTGAAGCTTTCTTT. This encodes CASSQVPGLTEAFF.

V gene TRBV4-2 combines with J gene TRBJ2-5, with D hard to call. Trimming left V 1 base short and J 1 base short, with 7 bases between. The CDR3 has 14 amino acids. The germline V gene has CDR1 LGHNA and CDR2 YNFKEQ. The DNA of the CDR3 is TGTGCCAGCAGCCAAGGGTTCGGCCAAGAGACCCAGTACTTC. Its protein is CASSQGFGQETQYF.

This rearrangement joins TRBV7-7 to TRBJ2-3; 12 bases match TRBD2. This CDR3 is built from 15 residues. V shed 3 bases, J shed 4 bases, and the junction held 2 bases outside the gene matches. Germline CDR1 is SSHAT and CDR2 is FNYEAQ (reference sequence). The CDR3 sequence is CASSFASGGADTQYF. CDR3 in DNA: TGTGCCAGCAGCTTTGCTAGCGGGGGGGCAGATACGCAGTATTTT.

This clone was counted a few times. In DNA form, the CDR3 reads TGTGCCAGCAGCAAGGGAACAGGGTTACGTAGTCAGCCCCAGCATTTT. Amino acids: CASSKGTGLRSQPQHF. The V and J genes are TRBV4-2 and TRBJ1-5; D possibly corresponds to TRBD1 (6 bases). Germline V gene lookup returns CDR1 LGHNA and CDR2 YNFKEQ. Between the trimmed V and J ends, which lost 5 bases and 6 bases, there was a span of 20 bases. The CDR3 has 16 amino acids.

The chain uses TRBV15 and TRBJ1-5; TRBD1 aligns across 11 bases. This CDR3 region has 15 residues. Germline values: CDR1 LNHNV, CDR2 YYDKDF (reference sequence). V dropped 6 bases and J dropped 4; count of bases not matched to a gene: 5. In nucleotides, the CDR3 is TGTGCCACCAGTCCGGACAGGGGGCATAATCAGCCCCAGCATTTT. Its translation: CATSPDRGHNQPQHF.

The chain recombines TRBV5-6 with TRBJ1-1, with D perhaps TRBD1 (5 bases). The germline gives CDR1 SGHDT, CDR2 YYEEEE. V lost 4 bases to trimming and J lost 8 bases, with 12 bases between them. This CDR3 has 12 residues. The CDR3 region has the DNA TGTGCCAGCAGCGGGGGGGGACGAGAAGCTTTCTTT. Its translation: CASSGGGREAFF.

The chain combines TRBV19 with TRBJ2-7; 8 bases agree with TRBD1. V trimming: 0 bases; J trimming: 0 bases; junction bases outside the gene matches: 4. Germline loops: CDR1 LNHDA, CDR2 SQIVND (reference sequence). The CDR3 spans 16 residues. The CDR3 is CASSIDAGTGSYEQYF. Written as DNA, the CDR3 is TGTGCCAGTAGTATAGATGCCGGGACAGGCTCCTACGAGCAGTACTTC.

This chain joins TRBV7-2 and TRBJ1-1; D gene uncertain. The V gene's germline CDR1 is SGHTA and CDR2 FQGNSA. Between the trimmed V and J ends, which lost 6 bases and 0 bases, there was a span of 14 bases. CDR3 length equals 15 residues. CDR3 residues: CASSVVISVNTEAFF. As DNA, the CDR3 is TGTGCCAGCAGTGTCGTAATCTCGGTGAACACTGAAGCTTTCTTT.

The V gene is TRBV6-4, the J gene TRBJ1-2, with 8 bases fitting TRBD1. J gave up 0 bases and V 6 bases, and 6 bases lay outside the gene matches. Germline values: CDR1 MRHNA, CDR2 SNTAGT. The CDR3 is 15 residues long. In DNA form, the CDR3 reads TGTGCCAGCAGACCTTTGGACAGGGCTAACTATGGCTACACCTTC. Its protein is CASRPLDRANYGYTF.

The chain uses TRBV9 and TRBJ1-3, with TRBD1 matching 7 bases. Germline lookup yields CDR1 SGDLS and CDR2 YYNGEE. The junction had 7 bases not matched to a gene; V was cut back by 3 bases and J by 10 bases. The CDR3 is made up of 13 amino acids. The CDR3 is CASSGLDRATIYF. The CDR3 DNA reads TGTGCCAGCAGCGGACTCGACAGGGCTACCATATATTTT.

J is TRBJ2-1 and V is TRBV4-1; D is ambiguous. Germline loops: CDR1 MGHRA, CDR2 YSYEKL. Trimming took 0 bases from V and 2 from J, leaving 11 bases between them. The CDR3 is 16 residues long. The CDR3 reads CASSQDRSTAYNEQFF. As DNA, the CDR3 is TGCGCCAGCAGCCAAGATCGGTCTACAGCCTACAATGAGCAGTTCTTC.

The rearrangement joins TRBV4-2 to TRBJ2-2; D may be TRBD2 (6 bases). V lost 1 base, J lost 13 bases, and 19 bases lay in between. Germline CDR1 reads LGHNA; CDR2 reads YNFKEQ. The CDR3 spans 15 residues. The CDR3 DNA is TGTGCCAGCAGCCAAGTACGAGGACTACAATTGCGGCTGTTTTTT. Amino acid sequence: CASSQVRGLQLRLFF.

The rearrangement links TRBV6-6 to TRBJ1-1; 7 positions match TRBD1. Germline CDR1 reads MNHNY; CDR2 reads SVGAGI (reference sequence). The V gene end was trimmed by 8 bases and the J gene end by 6 bases; junction bases not matched to a gene: 15. The CDR3 has 15 amino acids. As DNA, the CDR3 is TGTGCCAGCTTCCCGATCCTCAGGGGGTTTGCTGAAGCTTTCTTT. Its translation: CASFPILRGFAEAFF.

The chain combines TRBV5-1 with TRBJ2-2, with TRBD1 matching over 9 bases. The V gene end was trimmed by 0 bases and the J gene end by 1 base; junction bases not matched to a gene: 7. Germline assignment: CDR1 SGHRS and CDR2 YFSETQ. CDR3 length: 18 amino acids. The CDR3 protein is CASSLDLPGQGNTGELFF. For the CDR3, the DNA is TGCGCCAGCAGCTTGGATCTTCCGGGACAGGGGAACACCGGGGAGCTGTTTTTT. The full variable domain, completed using reference TRBV5-1 and TRBJ2-2, is KAGVTQTPRYLIKTRGQQVTLSCSPISGHRSVSWYQQTPGQGLQFLFEYFSETQRNKGNFPGRFSGRQFSNSRSEMNVSTLELGDSALYLCASSLDLPGQGNTGELFFGEGSRLTVL.

The chain joins TRBV6-5 to TRBJ2-5; possibly TRBD2 for D (5 bases). Trimming shortened V by 0 bases and J by 6 bases, and 11 bases separated the two germline ends. The germline V gene encodes CDR1 MNHEY and CDR2 SVGAGI. There are 14 residues in the CDR3. The CDR3 region has the DNA TGTGCCAGCAGTTACTCGATCGGGGTGCAGACCCAGTACTTC. As protein: CASSYSIGVQTQYF.

The chain has TRBV19 and TRBJ1-1; 8 positions match TRBD1. Germline V gene data show CDR1 as LNHDA and CDR2 as SQIVND (reference sequence). The junction had 9 bases not matched to a gene; V was cut back by 7 bases and J by 5 bases. This CDR3 comprises 14 residues. The CDR3 region is CASTSGQGRTEAFF. The CDR3 DNA reads TGTGCCAGTACCAGCGGACAGGGAAGGACTGAAGCTTTCTTT.

The chain couples TRBV4-1 to TRBJ2-6; possibly TRBD1 for D (5 bases). V was shortened by 0 bases and J by 1 base, with 22 bases between the two germline ends. The germline CDR1 and CDR2 sequences are MGHRA and YSYEKL. The CDR3 is 21 amino acids. The DNA of the CDR3 is TGCGCCAGCAGCCAAGATCAGATTCTGGGGCGCAGGAGTTCTGGGGCCAACGTCCTGACTTTC. Translated: CASSQDQILGRRSSGANVLTF.

This chain connects TRBV30 to TRBJ2-1, with 7 bases matching TRBD2. The CDR3 sequence is 16 residues long. The V gene end was trimmed by 3 bases and the J gene end by 0 bases; junction bases not matched to a gene: 8. Germline V gene sequence: CDR1 GTSNPN, CDR2 SVGIG (reference sequence). Written as DNA, the CDR3 is TGTGCCTGGAGCGTAGCGGGTAGTATCTCCTACAATGAGCAGTTCTTC. This gives the protein CAWSVAGSISYNEQFF.

This clone appeared a single time. The chain combines TRBV5-6 with TRBJ2-1; 8 bases map to TRBD1. This CDR3 comprises 13 residues. Germline loops: CDR1 SGHDT, CDR2 YYEEEE. After removal of 4 bases from V and 11 bases from J, the junction contained 8 bases not matched to a gene. The CDR3 reads CASSTSDREKQFF. CDR3 coding DNA: TGTGCCAGCAGCACCTCGGACAGGGAAAAGCAGTTCTTC.

This sequence joins TRBV6-6 and TRBJ1-3; D is unclear. The CDR3 has 15 residues. The V gene's germline CDR1 is MNHNY and CDR2 SVGAGI (reference sequence). Trimming cost V 7 bases and J 0 bases, with 13 bases left between them. Written as DNA, the CDR3 is TGTGCCAGCACCCTGACTGAGAGCTCTGGAAACACCATATATTTT. Residues: CASTLTESSGNTIYF.

The genes are TRBV18 and TRBJ2-1, with D possibly matching TRBD1 (6 bases). V was pared by 0 bases and J by 5 bases, with 11 bases between. From germline, CDR1 is KGHSH and CDR2 LQKENI. This CDR3 spans 15 amino acids. The CDR3 DNA reads TGTGCCAGCTCACCACCGGGGGCAAAGCACAATGAGCAGTTCTTC. This codes for CASSPPGAKHNEQFF.

DNA for the CDR3: TGTGCCAGCAGCTGGACAAACACTGAAGCTTTCTTT. The encoded protein is CASSWTNTEAFF. The rearrangement uses TRBV7-9 and TRBJ1-1, with D maybe TRBD1 (5 bases). The CDR3 consists of 12 residues. Deletions cut 4 bases from V and 2 bases from J, with 5 bases between. CDR1 is SEHNR and CDR2 is FQNEAQ in the germline V gene (reference sequence). Filled out from reference TRBV7-9 and TRBJ1-1, the complete variable domain reads DTGVSQNPRHKITKRGQNVTFRCDPISEHNRLYWYRQTLGQGPEFLTYFQNEAQLEKSRLLSDRFSAERPKGSFSTLEIQRTEQGDSAMYLCASSWTNTEAFFGQGTRLTVV.

The chain employs TRBV7-7 and TRBJ2-3, with D tentatively TRBD1 (7 bases). CDR1 is SSHAT, CDR2 FNYEAQ, per germline (reference sequence). The CDR3 is 14 amino acids. The V end lost 5 bases, the J end lost 0 bases, and 9 bases lay between the germline ends. The CDR3 region is CASSQGGSTDTQYF. CDR3 in DNA: TGTGCCAGCAGCCAGGGGGGAAGCACAGATACGCAGTATTTT. Combining the CDR3 with reference TRBV7-7 and TRBJ2-3 gives the whole variable domain GAGVSQSPRYKVTKRGQDVTLRCDPISSHATLYWYQQALGQGPEFLTYFNYEAQPDKSGLPSDRFSAERPEGSISTLTIQRTEQRDSAMYRCASSQGGSTDTQYFGPGTRLTVL.

This clone was detected only a few times. V and J are TRBV15 and TRBJ1-2, with 7 bases aligning to TRBD1. V lost 8 bases, J lost 3 bases, and 6 bases stayed unmatched. This CDR3 spans 13 amino acids. Germline V gene sequence: CDR1 LNHNV, CDR2 YYDKDF (reference sequence). The CDR3 bases are TGTGCCACCCGTACAGGGGCTCACTATGGCTACACCTTC. It is translated as CATRTGAHYGYTF.

The chain uses TRBV5-5 and TRBJ1-2, with TRBD1 as a possible D gene (5 bases). The CDR3 covers 15 residues. V lost 0 bases and J lost 6, with 15 bases in between. Germline loops: CDR1 SGHKS, CDR2 YYEKEE (reference sequence). The CDR3: CASSLAGGSMNGYTF. Here the CDR3 DNA reads TGTGCCAGCAGCTTGGCCGGGGGGTCTATGAATGGCTACACCTTC.

Here the CDR3 DNA reads TGTGCCAGCAGTTACCGGGATCGAGAGACCCAGTACTTC. Residues: CASSYRDRETQYF. The chain couples TRBV6-5 to TRBJ2-5; a possible D gene is TRBD2 (5 bases). V was trimmed by 2 bases and J by 4 bases, leaving 8 bases between them. There are 13 residues in the CDR3. CDR1 is MNHEY and CDR2 is SVGAGI in the germline V gene.

The rearrangement links TRBV10-2 to TRBJ2-7; no firm D call. V was trimmed by 4 bases and J by 4 bases, leaving 11 bases between them. This CDR3 spans 13 amino acids. Germline V lookup: CDR1 WSHSY, CDR2 SAAADI. The chain's CDR3 is CASSVLSEYEQYF. As DNA, the CDR3 is TGCGCCAGCAGTGTTCTAAGTGAATACGAGCAGTACTTC.